This T cell receptor (beta chain) was identified during a study of blood T cell repertoires in COVID-19. Study information: In each case, the material was cDNA or gDNA derived from T cells, B-cell-depleted T cells, or PBMCs.

Germline CDR1 is LGHNA and CDR2 is YSLEER. The V end lost 2 bases, the J end lost 6 bases, and 8 bases lay between the germline ends. The length of the CDR3 is 13 residues. As processed by the authors: Counts of nucleated cells, estimated from reference gene primer amplification, were obtained. Assay: immunoSEQ multiplex PCR; the TCRdb copy retains only in-frame clones and omits some. That table supplies the V and J calls and clone size; D and trimming were determined from the DNA. The sample lists 150,000 to 200,000 clones, more than 75% seen once, with 15% to 20% in the top ten. This clonotype was obtained from a person between 65 and 80 years old with COVID-19, enrolled during active disease. The chain joins TRBV4-3 to TRBJ1-5, with a possible D match to TRBD1 (5 bases). The sequencing input was peripheral blood. CDR3 DNA sequence: TGCGCCAGCAGCCAAAATCAGGGTCAGCCCCAGCATTTT. It specifies CASSQNQGQPQHF.